The rows below give T cell receptor beta chains drawn from one sample of a study of blood T cells in healthy people across ages. A single record per CDR3 protein comes from TCRdb applying MiXCR to the 5' RACE reads. The sample contains approximately 780,000 distinct CDR3 sequences, roughly 25% of which appear only once. The sample was also reused in another study, on T cells of mothers and their children.

The sample was blood. The receptors derive from a boy aged 5-17 years in good health. Both conserved end residues are part of each CDR3. The order of the fields is V gene, J gene, CDR3 protein.

>TRBV6-5|TRBJ1-6
CASSPTGHPNSPLHF
>TRBV10-3|TRBJ2-1
CATGTSGGQVHNEQFF
>TRBV28|TRBJ2-5
CASSPGGRAHPTQETQYF
>TRBV10-2|TRBJ1-5
CASGDRVDQPQHF
>TRBV6-5|TRBJ2-3
CASSYSGLPGPDTQYF
>TRBV30|TRBJ2-7
CAWSVTDGSYEQYF
>TRBV15|TRBJ1-4
CATSRPGTDNEKLFF
>TRBV30|TRBJ1-4
CAWSATAGNEKLFF
>TRBV13|.
CASSFRGISGYEQYF
>TRBV6-5|TRBJ2-5
CASSRLLARETQYF
>TRBV29-1|TRBJ2-7
CSVAGTTSSYEQYF